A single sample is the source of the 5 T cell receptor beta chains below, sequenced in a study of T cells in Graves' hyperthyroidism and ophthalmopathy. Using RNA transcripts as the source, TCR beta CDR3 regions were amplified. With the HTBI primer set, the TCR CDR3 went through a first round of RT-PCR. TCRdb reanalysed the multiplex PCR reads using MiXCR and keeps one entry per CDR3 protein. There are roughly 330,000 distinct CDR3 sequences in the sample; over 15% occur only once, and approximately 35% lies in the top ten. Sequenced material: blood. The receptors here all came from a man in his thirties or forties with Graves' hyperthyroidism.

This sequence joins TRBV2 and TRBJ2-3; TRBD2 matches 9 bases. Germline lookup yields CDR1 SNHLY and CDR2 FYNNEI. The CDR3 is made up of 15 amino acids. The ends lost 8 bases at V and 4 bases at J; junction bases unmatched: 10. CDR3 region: CASGRLADFPDTQYF. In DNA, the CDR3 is TGTGCCAGCGGGAGACTAGCGGATTTCCCAGATACGCAGTATTTT.

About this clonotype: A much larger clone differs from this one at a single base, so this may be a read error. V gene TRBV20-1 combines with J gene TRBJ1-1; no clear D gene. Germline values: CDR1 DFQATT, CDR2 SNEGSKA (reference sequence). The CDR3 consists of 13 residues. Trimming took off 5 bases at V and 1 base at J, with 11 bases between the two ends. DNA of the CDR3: TGCAGTGCTGCCCGTACAGAGAACACTGAAGCTTTCTTT. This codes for CSAARTENTEAFF.

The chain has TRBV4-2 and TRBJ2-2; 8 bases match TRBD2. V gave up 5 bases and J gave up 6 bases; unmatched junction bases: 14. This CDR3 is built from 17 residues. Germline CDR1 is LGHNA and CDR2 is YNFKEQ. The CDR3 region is CASSFLGSGRAPGELFF. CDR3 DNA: TGTGCCAGCAGCTTCCTGGGGTCCGGGAGGGCCCCCGGGGAGCTGTTTTTT.

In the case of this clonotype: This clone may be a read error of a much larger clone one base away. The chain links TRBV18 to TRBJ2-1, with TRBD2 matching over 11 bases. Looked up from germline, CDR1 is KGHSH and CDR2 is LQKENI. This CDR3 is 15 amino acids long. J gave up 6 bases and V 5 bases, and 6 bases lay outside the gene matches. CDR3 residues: CASSSATSGTNEQFF. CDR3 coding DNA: TGTGCCAGCTCATCCGCGACTAGCGGGACCAATGAGCAGTTCTTC.

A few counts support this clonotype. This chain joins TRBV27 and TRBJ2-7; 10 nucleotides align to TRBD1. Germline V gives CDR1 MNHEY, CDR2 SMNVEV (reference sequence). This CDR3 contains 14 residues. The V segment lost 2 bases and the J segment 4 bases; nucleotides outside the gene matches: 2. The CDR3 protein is CASSLGQGEYEQYF. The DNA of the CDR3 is TGTGCCAGCAGTTTAGGACAGGGGGAGTACGAGCAGTACTTC.